This is a list of T cell receptor beta chains from one sample in a study of T cells in Graves' hyperthyroidism and ophthalmopathy. Using its own MiXCR run on the multiplex PCR reads, TCRdb lists one record per CDR3 protein. The data contain roughly 200,000 distinct CDR3 sequences, around 19% of them singletons. The sample taken for sequencing was blood. The receptors here all came from a man in his forties or fifties with Graves' hyperthyroidism. CDR3s include the opening cysteine and the closing phenylalanine or tryptophan.

v_call: TRBV20-1
j_call: TRBJ2-5
cdr3_length: 13
cdr3_aa: CSASLVLKETQYF

v_call: TRBV28
j_call: TRBJ2-2
cdr3_length: 19
cdr3_aa: CASSSSIPWEGGLAGELFF

v_call: TRBV30
j_call: TRBJ1-1
cdr3_length: 13
cdr3_aa: CAWSVTRNTEAFF

v_call: TRBV5-1
j_call: TRBJ2-2
cdr3_length: 17
cdr3_aa: CASSFEGIPGNTGEPFF

v_call: TRBV7-2
j_call: TRBJ1-6
cdr3_length: 15
cdr3_aa: CASSSGGSRNSPLHF

v_call: TRBV6-1
j_call: TRBJ2-1
cdr3_length: 13
cdr3_aa: CASNQGSVNEQFF

v_call: TRBV6-1
j_call: TRBJ1-4
cdr3_length: 15
cdr3_aa: CASTDRGRKNEKLFF

v_call: TRBV6-2/TRBV6-3
j_call: TRBJ2-3
cdr3_length: 14
cdr3_aa: CASTLQGAGDTQYF

v_call: TRBV6-1
j_call: TRBJ1-2
cdr3_length: 14
cdr3_aa: CASKGTGGVYGYTF

v_call: TRBV10-3
j_call: TRBJ2-7
cdr3_length: 15
cdr3_aa: CAISDRVAGPGEQYF